These 8 T cell receptor beta chains were all obtained from the same sample, sequenced in a study of blood T cell repertoires in COVID-19. Generated by immunoSEQ multiplex PCR, the TCRdb table keeps only in-frame clones and is missing some. The sample records some 240,000 clones, 82% being singletons. Material: peripheral blood. The receptors were sampled from a woman in her sixties or seventies with active or convalescent COVID-19.

This clone was recorded a few times. The V gene is TRBV19, the J gene TRBJ1-4; 9 bases are a match to TRBD1. Unmatched junction bases numbered 2, after V lost 5 bases and J lost 7 bases. From germline, CDR1 is LNHDA and CDR2 SQIVND (reference sequence). The CDR3 loop spans 13 amino acids. The CDR3 loop reads CASSRDRAEKLFF. The CDR3 DNA reads as TGTGCCAGTAGTCGGGACAGGGCTGAAAAACTGTTTTTT.

This chain uses TRBV7-2 with TRBJ2-2; 7 nucleotides agree with TRBD2. CDR1 and CDR2 (germline): SGHTA, FQGNSA. There are 17 residues in the CDR3. Unmatched junction bases numbered 16, after V lost 5 bases and J lost 7 bases. The CDR3 DNA reads TGTGCCAGCAGCCTTTTCCGAGGACTAGTCCCGGGCGGGGAGCTGTTTTTT. Its translation is CASSLFRGLVPGGELFF. Variable domain in full (rest from reference TRBV7-2 and TRBJ2-2): GAGVSQSPSNKVTEKGKDVELRCDPISGHTALYWYRQSLGQGLEFLIYFQGNSAPDKSGLPSDRFSAERTGGSVSTLTIQRTQQEDSAVYLCASSLFRGLVPGGELFFGEGSRLTVL.

This clone was observed a few times. This chain connects TRBV18 to TRBJ1-1; 8 nucleotides agree with TRBD1. The CDR3 is made up of 14 amino acids. V gave up 3 bases and J gave up 3 bases; unmatched junction bases: 3. Germline lookup yields CDR1 KGHSH and CDR2 LQKENI. The CDR3: CASSPRDRHTEAFF. The DNA of the CDR3 is TGTGCCAGCTCACCCCGGGACAGGCACACTGAAGCTTTCTTT.

This clone was seen just once. The V call is TRBV6-5, the J call TRBJ1-3, with D possibly being TRBD1 (6 bases). There are 15 residues in the CDR3. The V end lost 7 bases, the J end lost 4 bases, and 17 bases lay between the germline ends. The germline V gene encodes CDR1 MNHEY and CDR2 SVGAGI. The CDR3 DNA reads TGTGCCAGCACCCAGTCGGACAGCCGGGGAAACACCATATATTTT. It specifies CASTQSDSRGNTIYF.

This rearrangement joins TRBV7-2 to TRBJ1-5, with 9 bases aligning to TRBD1. Trimming cost V 5 bases and J 1 base; bases outside gene matches: 0. The length of the CDR3 is 14 residues. CDR1 is SGHTA and CDR2 is FQGNSA in the germline V gene. Written as DNA, the CDR3 is TGTGCCAGCAGCGACAGGGGGAGCAATCAGCCCCAGCATTTT. Translated: CASSDRGSNQPQHF.

Comment on this clone: Additional DNA sequences in this sample encode the identical CDR3. The gene calls are TRBV7-8 and TRBJ1-2; D uncertain. CDR3 length: 13 residues. Germline V gives CDR1 SGHVS, CDR2 FQNEAQ. Trimming shortened V by 5 bases and J by 2 bases, and 9 bases separated the two germline ends. CDR3 protein: CASSPGVNYGYTF. Written as DNA, the CDR3 is TGTGCCAGCAGCCCAGGCGTAAACTATGGCTACACCTTC.

The chain has TRBV9 and TRBJ2-3, with TRBD2 matching 7 bases. The CDR3 contains 16 residues. Unmatched junction bases numbered 5, after V lost 1 base and J lost 0 bases. CDR1 and CDR2 (germline): SGDLS, YYNGEE. CDR3 sequence reads: CASSVLPSGSTDTQYF. CDR3 DNA: TGTGCCAGCAGCGTACTCCCTAGCGGCAGCACAGATACGCAGTATTTT.

This rearrangement joins TRBV3-1 (or the pseudogene TRBV3-2) to TRBJ2-7; D remains unclear. The germline gives CDR1 LGHDT, CDR2 YNNKEL (reference sequence). The ends were cut back, 1 base at V and 6 bases at J, with 4 bases in the middle. CDR3 length: 11 residues. The CDR3: CASSQGGEQYF. The CDR3 DNA reads TGTGCCAGCAGCCAAGGAGGCGAGCAGTACTTC.